Listed below are T cell receptor beta chains from one sample, sequenced in a study of cytomegalovirus exposure and HLA in healthy donors. Sequencing used immunoSEQ multiplex PCR; TCRdb keeps in-frame clones, though not all of them. Among 110,000 or so clones listed, about 68% were seen once. The sequenced sample was PBMCs. These receptors came from a woman in her thirties or forties in good health and CMV-seropositive. Both conserved end residues are part of each CDR3. Fields, in order: J gene, D gene, clone size, V gene, CDR3 protein, CDR3 DNA. A D gene is named only where the DNA matches it firmly. Clone sizes are given selectively: once, few, many, or a class where the clone is expanded.

TRBJ2-1 NA once TRBV27 CASRLWGGGENEQFF TGTGCCAGCAGGCTTTGGGGGGGCGGGGAGAATGAGCAGTTCTTC
TRBJ2-7 NA NA TRBV7-9 CSSSLGGVRGYEQYF TGTTCCAGCAGCTTAGGGGGAGTAAGAGGCTACGAGCAGTACTTC
TRBJ2-4 NA NA TRBV30 CAWSVGTSSDIQYF TGTGCCTGGAGTGTTGGGACAAGTTCCGACATTCAGTACTTC
TRBJ2-3 NA NA TRBV19 CASSVFLTDTQYF TGTGCCAGTAGTGTGTTTCTAACAGATACGCAGTATTTT
TRBJ1-5 NA NA TRBV5-8 CASSLVRGYSNQPQHF TGTGCCAGCAGCTTGGTTCGGGGGTATAGCAATCAGCCCCAGCATTTT
TRBJ2-7 NA NA TRBV4-1 CASSQDKVSEAYEQYF TGCGCCAGCAGCCAAGATAAGGTTAGCGAGGCCTACGAGCAGTACTTC
TRBJ1-6 NA NA TRBV7-6 CASSLGTDKFNSPLHF TGTGCCAGCAGCCTTGGCACCGACAAATTCAATTCACCCCTCCACTTT
TRBJ2-1 NA NA TRBV11-3 CASSRLSSSYNEQFF TGTGCCAGCAGCCGATTATCGAGCTCCTACAATGAGCAGTTCTTC
TRBJ2-7 NA NA TRBV6-1 CASSPTRGYEQYF TGTGCCAGCAGTCCCACCCGGGGGTACGAGCAGTACTTC
TRBJ2-5 TRBD2 once TRBV9 CASSVAWLAGEETQYF TGTGCCAGCAGCGTAGCTTGGCTAGCGGGAGAAGAGACCCAGTACTTC
TRBJ1-5 NA NA TRBV2 CASSRQSSNQPQHF TGTGCCAGCAGTCGACAGTCTAGCAATCAGCCCCAGCATTTT
TRBJ2-1 NA NA TRBV9 CASSTSGEQFF TGTGCCAGCAGCACATCGGGTGAGCAGTTCTTC
TRBJ1-1 NA few TRBV7-8 CASSLEQTGNTEAFF TGTGCCAGCAGCTTAGAGCAGACAGGGAACACTGAAGCTTTCTTT
TRBJ2-2 NA NA TRBV9 CASSVAPLSGTGELFF TGTGCCAGCAGCGTAGCGCCCCTATCGGGCACCGGGGAGCTGTTTTTT
TRBJ1-5 NA NA TRBV7-9 CASSLAGGNDQPQHF TGTGCCAGCAGCTTAGCGGGGGGGAACGATCAGCCCCAGCATTTT
TRBJ2-2 NA NA TRBV19 CASRGGATTGELFF TGTGCCAGTAGAGGAGGGGCTACCACCGGGGAGCTGTTTTTT
TRBJ1-1 NA NA TRBV4-3 CASSQDRDPRGTEAFF TGCGCCAGCAGCCAAGATCGGGATCCCAGGGGTACTGAAGCTTTCTTT
TRBJ2-3 NA NA TRBV4-1 CASSPRLEADTQYF TGCGCCAGCAGCCCGAGACTAGAGGCAGATACGCAGTATTTT
TRBJ1-5 TRBD1 once TRBV30 CAWGTANQPQHF TGTGCCTGGGGGACAGCAAATCAGCCCCAGCATTTT
TRBJ2-3 TRBD2 NA TRBV10-3 CAISPKTSGGTDTQYF TGTGCCATCAGTCCCAAGACTAGCGGGGGAACAGATACGCAGTATTTT
TRBJ2-7 NA NA TRBV5-5 CASSFGRGNGEQYF TGTGCCAGCAGCTTTGGCAGGGGAAATGGCGAGCAGTACTTC
TRBJ1-1 NA NA TRBV29-1 CSVAAPHRTEAFF TGCAGCGTAGCAGCCCCCCACAGGACTGAAGCTTTCTTT
TRBJ1-2 NA NA TRBV18 CASSPDSDYGYTF TGTGCCAGCTCACCGGACAGCGACTATGGCTACACCTTC
TRBJ1-6 TRBD1 NA TRBV29-1 CSVRQGLNSPLHF TGCAGCGTAAGACAGGGTCTCAATTCACCCCTCCACTTT
TRBJ1-2 TRBD1 once TRBV5-6 CASSSPGQTIYGYTF TGTGCCAGCAGTTCTCCGGGACAGACTATCTATGGCTACACCTTC
TRBJ2-1 NA NA TRBV5-8 CASSYQQAAQGNEQFF TGTGCCAGCAGTTACCAACAGGCCGCGCAAGGCAATGAGCAGTTCTTC
TRBJ1-5 TRBD1 NA TRBV6-9 CASSYMTGGLGQPQHF TGTGCCAGCAGTTACATGACAGGGGGCCTTGGACAGCCCCAGCATTTT
TRBJ1-2 NA few TRBV6-1 CASSESRGGINYGYTF TGTGCCAGCAGTGAAAGCAGAGGCGGGATTAACTATGGCTACACCTTC
TRBJ2-3 NA NA TRBV29-1 CSVEGESRGSDTQYF TGCAGCGTTGAAGGGGAATCCCGCGGGTCCGATACGCAGTATTTT
TRBJ2-3 TRBD2 once TRBV5-1 CASSLTSGASYTDTQYF TGCGCCAGCAGCTTGACTAGCGGGGCGTCCTACACAGATACGCAGTATTTT
TRBJ2-3 NA NA TRBV19 CASSPGTDTQYF TGTGCCAGTAGCCCTGGCACAGATACGCAGTATTTT
TRBJ2-5 NA NA TRBV29-1 CSVLPGEETQYF TGCAGCGTTCTCCCAGGGGAAGAGACCCAGTACTTC
TRBJ2-1 TRBD1 NA TRBV20-1 CSANDRDRQFF TGCAGTGCAAATGACAGGGATAGGCAGTTCTTC
TRBJ1-1 NA NA TRBV7-3 CASRKQGNTEAFF TGTGCCAGCAGGAAACAGGGGAACACTGAAGCTTTCTTT
TRBJ2-3 NA NA TRBV7-9 CASSFGGAGADTQYF TGTGCCAGCAGCTTTGGAGGGGCTGGGGCAGATACGCAGTATTTT
TRBJ2-7 TRBD1 NA TRBV9 CASSSDRTYEQYF TGTGCCAGCAGCTCGGACAGGACCTACGAGCAGTACTTC
TRBJ2-1 TRBD1 few TRBV27 CASSPDRGRLNEQFF TGTGCCAGCAGTCCCGACAGGGGGCGACTCAATGAGCAGTTCTTC
TRBJ2-5 TRBD2 NA TRBV6-1 CASRSGLADKETQYF TGTGCCAGCCGATCGGGACTAGCGGACAAAGAGACCCAGTACTTC